Listed below are T cell receptor beta chains from one sample, sequenced in a study of cytomegalovirus exposure and HLA in healthy donors. Some clones are missing from TCRdb's copy, which holds only in-frame ones; the method was immunoSEQ multiplex PCR. The sample contains 150,000 to 200,000 clones, around three quarters of which appear only once. Material: PBMCs. The source is a man in his thirties or forties in good health and CMV-seronegative. Both conserved end residues are trimmed from each CDR3. Clone size is not always given. Where it is, it says once, few, many or a class for expanded clones.

V gene	J gene	clone size	CDR3 protein
TRBV11-3	TRBJ2-3	-	ASSLSAGSTDTQY
TRBV9	TRBJ2-3	-	ASSVDPIADTQY
TRBV5-1	TRBJ2-7	-	ASSFTSGTNYEQY
TRBV19	TRBJ2-7	-	ATAAGISYEQY
TRBV4-2	TRBJ2-7	-	ASSPRTSGTYEQY
TRBV15	TRBJ1-4	-	ATSRLPGVGQNEKLF
TRBV6-5	TRBJ1-2	-	ASSPGGHGYT
TRBV6-5	TRBJ1-5	-	ASRTGGYGNQPQH
TRBV28	TRBJ2-7	once	ASSRAQTNPYEQY
TRBV28	TRBJ2-7	-	ASSRLSTGAEQY
TRBV13	TRBJ2-5	-	ASSLKHRGETQY
TRBV13	TRBJ2-5	-	ASSLTQETQY
TRBV4-2	TRBJ1-6	-	ASSRSNSPLH
TRBV5-1	TRBJ2-3	-	ASSGTSGRPDTQY
TRBV6-5	TRBJ1-2	-	ASSYVGDRGPRYT
TRBV5-1	TRBJ1-3	once	ASNPGVGNTIY
TRBV28	TRBJ1-2	-	ASSFINYGYT
TRBV18	TRBJ1-5	-	ASSSGQGGSGQPQH
TRBV7-2	TRBJ2-5	-	ASSLGGGPQETQY
TRBV27	TRBJ2-3	few	ASSLVLGTDTQY
TRBV7-3	TRBJ2-4	-	ASSLTGTSLTNIQY
TRBV6-6	TRBJ2-3	-	ASSYASGGTDTQY
TRBV28	TRBJ1-6	-	ASSFYGTGALDNSPLH
TRBV7-8	TRBJ2-7	few	ASSPLGRLSEQY
TRBV11-3	TRBJ2-3	-	ASSPPGKHTDTQY